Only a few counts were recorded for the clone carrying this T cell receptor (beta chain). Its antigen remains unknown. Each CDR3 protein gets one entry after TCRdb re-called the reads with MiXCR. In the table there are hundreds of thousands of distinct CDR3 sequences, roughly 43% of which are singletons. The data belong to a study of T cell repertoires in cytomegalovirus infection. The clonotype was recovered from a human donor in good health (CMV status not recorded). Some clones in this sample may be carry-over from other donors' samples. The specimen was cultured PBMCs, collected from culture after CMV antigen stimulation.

CDR3 sequence (DNA): TGTGCCAGCAGCTTAGTTAGCTTGGACCGGGGCGCCGGGGAGCTGTTTTTT. It is translated as CASSLVSLDRGAGELFF. The chain links TRBV7-2 to TRBJ2-2; the D gene could be TRBD1 or TRBD2 (5 bases each). The germline gives CDR1 SGHTA, CDR2 FQGNSA. The CDR3 spans 17 residues. Trimming pared 1 base from V and 6 bases from J, leaving 18 bases between.